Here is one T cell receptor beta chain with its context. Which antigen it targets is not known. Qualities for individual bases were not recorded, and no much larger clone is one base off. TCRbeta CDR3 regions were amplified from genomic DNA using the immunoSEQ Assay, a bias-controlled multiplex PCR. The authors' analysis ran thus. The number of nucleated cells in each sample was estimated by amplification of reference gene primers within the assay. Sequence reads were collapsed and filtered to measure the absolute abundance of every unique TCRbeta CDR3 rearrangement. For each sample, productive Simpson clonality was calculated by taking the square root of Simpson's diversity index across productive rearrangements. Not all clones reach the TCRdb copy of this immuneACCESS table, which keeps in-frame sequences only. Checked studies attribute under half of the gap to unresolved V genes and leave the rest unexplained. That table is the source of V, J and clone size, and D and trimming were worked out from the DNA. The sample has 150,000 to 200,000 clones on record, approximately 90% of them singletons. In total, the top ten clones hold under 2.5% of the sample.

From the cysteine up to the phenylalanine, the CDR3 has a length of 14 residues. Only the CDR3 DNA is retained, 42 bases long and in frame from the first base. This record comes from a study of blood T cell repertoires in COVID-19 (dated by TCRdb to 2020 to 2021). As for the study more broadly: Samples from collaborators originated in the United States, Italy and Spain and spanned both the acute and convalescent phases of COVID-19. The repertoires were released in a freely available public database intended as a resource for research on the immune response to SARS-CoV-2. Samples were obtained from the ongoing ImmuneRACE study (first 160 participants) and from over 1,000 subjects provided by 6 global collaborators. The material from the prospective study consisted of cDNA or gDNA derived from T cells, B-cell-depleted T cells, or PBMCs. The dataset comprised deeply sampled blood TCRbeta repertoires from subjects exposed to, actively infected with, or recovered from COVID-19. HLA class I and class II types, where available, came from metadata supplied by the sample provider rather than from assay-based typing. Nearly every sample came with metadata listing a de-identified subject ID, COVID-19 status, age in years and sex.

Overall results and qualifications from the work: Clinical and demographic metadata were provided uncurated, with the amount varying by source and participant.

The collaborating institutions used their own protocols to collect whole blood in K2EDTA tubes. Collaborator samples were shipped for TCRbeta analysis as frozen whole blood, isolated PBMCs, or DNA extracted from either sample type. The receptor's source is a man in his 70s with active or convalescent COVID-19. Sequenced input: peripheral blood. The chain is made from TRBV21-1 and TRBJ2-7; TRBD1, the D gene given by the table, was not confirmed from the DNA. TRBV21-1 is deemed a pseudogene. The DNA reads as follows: TGTGCCAGCAGCAAAGTTTGGGGCCAGAACGAGCAGTACTTC. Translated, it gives CASSKVWGQNEQYF.